Below are 31 T cell receptor beta chains sequenced from a single sample in a study of blood T cell repertoires in COVID-19 (TCRdb year 2020). Library prep was done by the immunoSEQ multiplex PCR assay. Entries here come from immuneACCESS through TCRdb and include only in-frame sequences with V and J called. Some clones fail to appear in such tables; in the studies checked, an unresolved V gene covers under half of the shortfall, and the cause of the remainder is unknown. The sample table contains 220,000 or so clones; only one count was recorded for 88% of them. The top ten clones comprise about 15% of the sample. Specimen: PBMCs or T cells enriched from blood (not recorded which). All receptors derive from a woman in her forties or fifties with acute COVID-19.

The chain recombines TRBV29-1 with TRBJ1-1; possible D gene TRBD1, 5 bases. CDR1 is SQVTM, CDR2 ANQGSEA, per germline. Trimming took off 1 base at V and 3 bases at J, with 12 bases between the two ends. The CDR3 consists of 14 residues. The CDR3 nucleotides read TGCAGCGTTGAAGTGGGCAGGGTTGACACTGAAGCTTTCTTT. Residues: CSVEVGRVDTEAFF.

In nucleotides, the CDR3 is TGTGCCACGAGCCCCGGACAGGGAGAACAGCCCCAGCATTTT. It yields the protein CATSPGQGEQPQHF. V gene TRBV10-3 combines with J gene TRBJ1-5, with 8 bases identical to TRBD1. Germline CDR1 reads ENHRY; CDR2 reads SYGVKD. V lost 10 bases, J lost 7 bases, and 12 bases stayed unmatched. This CDR3 spans 14 amino acids.

The chain employs TRBV6-4 and TRBJ2-7; TRBD2 matches at 7 bases. The trim removed 4 bases at V and 2 bases at J, leaving 5 bases unmatched. The V gene's germline CDR1 is MRHNA and CDR2 SNTAGT. This CDR3 region has 14 residues. CDR3 residues: CASSVFAGAYEQYF. The DNA of the CDR3 is TGTGCCAGCAGTGTGTTTGCGGGGGCCTACGAGCAGTACTTC.

CDR3 DNA: TGTGCCAGCAGCTTAGGGACTAGCGGGCCCCAGACCTACAATGAGCAGTTCTTC. Its translation: CASSLGTSGPQTYNEQFF. This chain uses TRBV7-3 with TRBJ2-1, with 12 bases that match TRBD2. The CDR3 is 18 residues long. CDR1 is SGHTA, CDR2 FQGTGA, per germline. Trimming took 2 bases from V and 2 from J; bases not matched to a gene: 7.

This chain joins TRBV5-1 and TRBJ1-4, with TRBD1 identical over 7 bases. Germline V gives CDR1 SGHRS, CDR2 YFSETQ. The junction had 8 bases not matched to a gene; V was cut back by 4 bases and J by 5 bases. The CDR3 contains 15 residues. This CDR3 is CASSLSGTVNEKLFF. DNA of the CDR3: TGCGCCAGCAGCCTCTCCGGGACAGTGAATGAAAAACTGTTTTTT.

This clone was detected once. V and J are TRBV27 and TRBJ1-3; D may be TRBD1 (5 bases). CDR1 and CDR2 from the germline V gene are MNHEY and SMNVEV (reference sequence). The CDR3 spans 15 residues. Trimming took off 5 bases at V and 0 bases at J, with 11 bases between the two ends. DNA for the CDR3: TGTGCCAGCAGTCGTACAGGTTTCTCTGGAAACACCATATATTTT. Its protein product is CASSRTGFSGNTIYF.

Only one count was recorded for this clone. The chain employs TRBV7-3 and TRBJ1-1, with 9 positions matching TRBD1. Trimming cost V 0 bases and J 1 base; bases outside gene matches: 0. The CDR3 spans 15 residues. Germline-derived CDR1 and CDR2 are SGHTA and FQGTGA. The CDR3 DNA reads TGTGCCAGCAGCTTAACGGGACAGGGGAACACTGAAGCTTTCTTT. It translates to CASSLTGQGNTEAFF.

The rearrangement links TRBV6-7 to TRBJ2-7; TRBD2 agrees at 11 bases. TRBV6-7 is an open reading frame whose function is uncertain. V gave up 1 base and J gave up 0 bases; unmatched junction bases: 2. The CDR3 has 16 amino acids. The CDR3 is CASSYFGTSGSYEQYF. Written as DNA, the CDR3 is TGTGCCAGCAGTTACTTCGGGACTAGCGGCTCCTACGAGCAGTACTTC.

The count of this clone is one. The CDR3 DNA follows: TGTGCCAGCTCACGAGAGGGGAACACTGAAGCTTTCTTT. It yields the protein CASSREGNTEAFF. The rearrangement uses TRBV18 and TRBJ1-1; D unresolved. The CDR3 spans 13 residues. V was shortened by 4 bases and J by 1 base, with 7 bases between the two germline ends. Looked up from germline, CDR1 is KGHSH and CDR2 is LQKENI.

The chain joins TRBV18 to TRBJ2-7; D gene ambiguous. The CDR3 runs 14 residues. V lost 6 bases to trimming and J lost 1 base, with 13 bases between them. The V gene's germline CDR1 is KGHSH and CDR2 LQKENI. CDR3 DNA: TGTGCCAGCTCCCCTCTAGAGCAGTCCTACGAGCAGTACTTC. Translating gives CASSPLEQSYEQYF.

The chain combines TRBV7-3 with TRBJ2-3, with TRBD2 matching over 11 bases. V shed 4 bases and J 12 bases; nucleotides not matched to a gene: 9. Per the germline V gene, CDR1 is SGHTA and CDR2 is FQGTGA. This CDR3 is built from 14 residues. The CDR3: CASSSTLAGGFQYF. CDR3 nucleotide sequence: TGTGCCAGCAGCTCAACCTTAGCGGGAGGGTTTCAGTATTTT.

Turning to this clone: At one boundary the junction diverges from the germline segment, which might be a read error. The chain joins TRBV5-1 to TRBJ2-5; 7 nucleotides match TRBD2. The CDR3 runs 15 residues. Germline V gives CDR1 SGHRS, CDR2 YFSETQ. The CDR3, as DNA: TGCGCCAGCAGCTTGGATGGCGGGAGCCAAAAGACCCAGTACTTC. It codes for CASSLDGGSQKTQYF. The full variable domain, in which reference TRBV5-1 and TRBJ2-5 provide the parts outside the CDR3, is KAGVTQTPRYLIKTRGQQVTLSCSPISGHRSVSWYQQTPGQGLQFLFEYFSETQRNKGNFPGRFSGRQFSNSRSEMNVSTLELGDSALYLCASSLDGGSQKTQYFGPGTRLLVL.

This clone appeared a single time. V usage is TRBV6-5 and J usage is TRBJ2-7; 7 bases align to TRBD1. The CDR3 is made up of 15 amino acids. Trimming cost V 4 bases and J 3 bases; bases outside gene matches: 9. Germline CDR1 is MNHEY and CDR2 is SVGAGI. The CDR3 protein is CASSSETGIYYEQYF. CDR3 DNA sequence: TGTGCCAGCAGTTCCGAGACAGGGATCTACTACGAGCAGTACTTC.

The chain has TRBV19 and TRBJ2-1; possible D gene TRBD2, 6 bases. The germline V gene has CDR1 LNHDA and CDR2 SQIVND (reference sequence). V shed 3 bases and J shed 0 bases, with 9 bases lying between them. This CDR3 comprises 15 residues. The CDR3 is CASSIGGFSYNEQFF. In DNA, the CDR3 is TGTGCCAGTAGTATCGGGGGATTCTCCTACAATGAGCAGTTCTTC.

This sequence joins TRBV6-5 and TRBJ1-1, with 7 bases aligning to TRBD1. Germline CDR1 reads MNHEY; CDR2 reads SVGAGI. This CDR3 is 15 amino acids long. The junction had 16 bases not matched to a gene; V was cut back by 8 bases and J by 7 bases. The CDR3 nucleotides read TGTGCCAGCCCTGGGGTAGGACAGGTTAAAAATGAAGCTTTCTTT. Protein product: CASPGVGQVKNEAFF.

The chain is built from TRBV28 and TRBJ2-1; 9 positions agree with TRBD2. The J segment lost 9 bases and the V segment lost 5 bases, leaving 14 bases of the junction unmatched. This CDR3 spans 16 amino acids. CDR1 is MDHEN, CDR2 SYDVKM, per germline. The CDR3 nucleotides are TGTGCCAGCAGTCCAGGGGACGGCGGGAGGGTAGCTGAGCAGTTCTTC. Residues: CASSPGDGGRVAEQFF.

This clone has a handful of counts. The J gene is TRBJ2-2, the V gene TRBV28; TRBD2 matches at 15 bases. CDR1 is MDHEN, CDR2 SYDVKM, per germline. This CDR3 has 17 residues. The trim removed 5 bases at V and 5 bases at J, leaving 6 bases unmatched. CDR3 DNA sequence: TGTGCCAGCAGTCAACCGGGACTAGCGGGAGGAACCGGGGAGCTGTTTTTT. As protein: CASSQPGLAGGTGELFF.

J is TRBJ1-3 and V is TRBV13; possibly TRBD1 for D (6 bases). The V gene's germline CDR1 is PRHDT and CDR2 FYEKMQ (reference sequence). Trimming took off 2 bases at V and 1 base at J, with 12 bases between the two ends. The CDR3 covers 16 residues. This CDR3 is CASSLWGGASGNTIYF. Here the CDR3 DNA reads TGTGCCAGCAGCTTATGGGGGGGCGCGTCTGGAAACACCATATATTTT.

The table lists this clone with a count of one. Other DNA sequences in this sample translate to the same CDR3. CDR3 DNA sequence: TGTGCCAGCAGCCGCGGGGCCGGGGAGCTGTTTTTT. It translates to CASSRGAGELFF. J is TRBJ2-2 and V is TRBV14; the D gene is possibly TRBD2 (6 bases). The CDR3 totals 12 residues. Germline V CDR1 and CDR2: SGHDN, FVKESK. Trimming cost V 4 bases and J 6 bases, with 6 bases left between them.

This clone came up once. The genes are TRBV9 and TRBJ2-2; D may be TRBD2 (6 bases). Germline CDR1 and CDR2: SGDLS and YYNGEE. The ends were cut back, 6 bases at V and 3 bases at J, with 12 bases in the middle. The CDR3 has 14 residues. The CDR3: CASNRDSYTGELFF. In nucleotides, the CDR3 is TGTGCCAGCAATCGGGACTCATACACCGGGGAGCTGTTTTTT.

The chain recombines TRBV30 with TRBJ2-3; 7 bases are shared with TRBD1. Germline assignment: CDR1 GTSNPN and CDR2 SVGIG (reference sequence). The CDR3 runs to 14 residues. V lost 1 base to trimming and J lost 2 bases; unmatched junction nucleotides: 3. CDR3 in DNA: TGTGCCTGGAGTGCAGGGGGTTCCACAGATACGCAGTATTTT. It codes for CAWSAGGSTDTQYF.

The table lists this clone with a few counts. The rearrangement joins TRBV6-5 to TRBJ1-1, with 10 bases that match TRBD1. V dropped 5 bases and J dropped 4; count of bases not matched to a gene: 7. The CDR3 consists of 15 residues. CDR1 MNHEY and CDR2 SVGAGI come from the germline V gene. CDR3 in DNA: TGTGCCAGCAGTCCCTCCCGGGACAGGGGCACTGAAGCTTTCTTT. Protein: CASSPSRDRGTEAFF.

The chain recombines TRBV4-2 with TRBJ2-3, with D possibly being TRBD1 (6 bases). The CDR3 is 14 residues long. Germline V gives CDR1 LGHNA, CDR2 YNFKEQ. Trimming pared 1 base from V and 6 bases from J, leaving 11 bases between. The chain's CDR3 is CASSQGDKGDTQYF. Written as DNA, the CDR3 is TGTGCCAGCAGCCAAGGGGACAAAGGGGATACGCAGTATTTT.

The chain carries TRBV3-1 (or the pseudogene TRBV3-2) and TRBJ2-7; 7 nucleotides line up with TRBD2. This CDR3 has 16 amino acids. CDR1 and CDR2 (germline): LGHDT, YNNKEL (reference sequence). Trimming at V came to 3 bases and at J to 3 bases, leaving 11 bases not matched to a gene. The CDR3 region is CASSHLPGIAGYEQYF. CDR3 nucleotides: TGTGCCAGCAGCCACCTACCGGGGATAGCGGGCTACGAGCAGTACTTC.

The gene calls are TRBV28 and TRBJ1-5, with 9 nucleotides matching TRBD1. The ends lost 6 bases at V and 4 bases at J; junction bases unmatched: 7. This CDR3 is built from 15 residues. CDR1 MDHEN and CDR2 SYDVKM come from the germline V gene. The CDR3 spells CASRPQGAQNQPQHF. The CDR3 DNA sequence: TGTGCCAGCAGACCACAGGGGGCCCAGAATCAGCCCCAGCATTTT. The variable domain in full, with the rest retrieved from reference TRBV28 and TRBJ1-5, is DVKVTQSSRYLVKRTGEKVFLECVQDMDHENMFWYRQDPGLGLRLIYFSYDVKMKEKGDIPEGYSVSREKKERFSLILESASTNQTSMYLCASRPQGAQNQPQHFGDGTRLSIL.

This clone was seen just once. The chain uses TRBV1 and TRBJ2-5; the listed D gene, TRBD2, was not tested against the DNA. TRBV1 is reported as a pseudogene. CDR3 length: 16 residues. The CDR3 region has the DNA TGCACCAGCAGCCAATCACGTCGGAGCCACCAAGAGACCCAGTACTTC. It translates to CTSSQSRRSHQETQYF.

This clone was seen a handful of times. V gene TRBV28 combines with J gene TRBJ2-5, with TRBD1 matching over 11 bases. V lost 2 bases and J lost 6; bases outside the gene matches: 5. CDR3 length: 15 residues. From germline, CDR1 is MDHEN and CDR2 SYDVKM. CDR3 residues: CASSLGGTGGKTQYF. Written as DNA, the CDR3 is TGTGCCAGCAGTTTAGGAGGGACAGGGGGAAAGACCCAGTACTTC.

This clone was found a few times. The chain joins TRBV27 to TRBJ2-2; possibly TRBD2 for D (6 bases). The CDR3 loop spans 17 amino acids. The germline CDR1 and CDR2 sequences are MNHEY and SMNVEV (reference sequence). The V end was cut by 5 bases, the J end by 0 bases, with 16 bases between. CDR3 in amino acids: CASSLTGVGANTGELFF. The CDR3 nucleotides read TGTGCCAGCAGTCTCACGGGGGTGGGAGCGAACACCGGGGAGCTGTTTTTT.

This clone occurred once. V is TRBV19 and J is TRBJ2-1; D call uncertain. Germline V gene lookup returns CDR1 LNHDA and CDR2 SQIVND (reference sequence). The length of the CDR3 is 11 residues. Trimming left V 2 bases short and J 10 bases short, with 6 bases between. Written as DNA, the CDR3 is TGTGCCAGTAGTATATCCGAGGAGCAGTTCTTC. It specifies CASSISEEQFF.

The chain couples TRBV19 to TRBJ2-1, with 7 bases matching TRBD2. Germline values: CDR1 LNHDA, CDR2 SQIVND (reference sequence). The CDR3 length is 14 residues. Unmatched junction bases numbered 6, after V lost 0 bases and J lost 10 bases. The CDR3 protein is CASSIDLAVGEQFF. CDR3 coding DNA: TGTGCCAGTAGTATAGATCTAGCGGTCGGAGAGCAGTTCTTC.

The chain is built from TRBV30 and TRBJ2-3; D is undetermined. CDR1 and CDR2 (germline): GTSNPN, SVGIG (reference sequence). The CDR3 has 11 amino acids. V shed 0 bases and J shed 5 bases, with 3 bases lying between them. CDR3 sequence reads: CAWSVQDTQYF. Here the CDR3 DNA reads TGTGCCTGGAGTGTACAAGATACGCAGTATTTT. Complete variable domain (other parts from reference TRBV30 and TRBJ2-3): SQTIHQWPATLVQPVGSPLSLECTVEGTSNPNLYWYRQAAGRGLQLLFYSVGIGQISSEVPQNLSASRPQDRQFILSSKKLLLSDSGFYLCAWSVQDTQYFGPGTRLTVL.